The T cell receptor beta chain under discussion was sequenced for a study of CD8 T cells in Susac syndrome. RNA in amounts of about 0.45 to 1 ug was reverse transcribed with random hexamers. TCRdb fed the immunoSEQ multiplex PCR reads into MiXCR, producing one record per CDR3 protein. The sample contains more than 250,000 distinct CDR3 sequences, roughly 94% of which appear only once. The germline V gene encodes CDR1 KGHSH and CDR2 LQKENI. The CDR3 totals 13 residues. Trimming left V 2 bases short and J 4 bases short, with 7 bases between. The chain links TRBV18 to TRBJ2-3; tentative D call: TRBD2 (5 bases). The clonotype was recovered from a human donor with multiple sclerosis. The sample was CD4+ T cells from PBMCs. The CDR3 DNA sequence: TGTGCCAGCTCACCATCCGGGGCAGATACGCAGTATTTT. Translated, it gives CASSPSGADTQYF.